This paragraph reports one T cell receptor beta chain. Its target is not known. The data were produced by immunoSEQ multiplex PCR, yet TCRdb's version contains in-frame clones alone and is incomplete. The sample yields about 130,000 clones, 80% to 90% seen once. This entry belongs to a study of cytomegalovirus exposure and HLA in healthy donors. General study points: Reports credit the classifier with highly specific, highly sensitive diagnosis of cytomegalovirus status. Associated with cytomegalovirus, according to the listing, were some 180 TCR beta chains.

Per the germline V gene, CDR1 is LNHDA and CDR2 is SQIVND (reference sequence). V lost 8 bases and J lost 0, with 8 bases in between. This CDR3 is built from 14 residues. The chain links TRBV19 to TRBJ2-6, with D unresolved. The sequenced material came from PBMCs. The source of this sequence is a woman aged 18-30 years in good health and CMV-seropositive. The CDR3 region is CASVWSSGANVLTF. CDR3 bases: TGTGCCAGTGTTTGGAGCTCTGGGGCCAACGTCCTGACTTTC.